Listed below are T cell receptor beta chains from one sample, sequenced in a study of identical twins. TCRdb passed the 5' RACE reads through MiXCR, listing each CDR3 protein once. The sample lists some 730,000 distinct CDR3 sequences, about 20% occurring once. These same records also appear under a second study, on T cells expressing NK-cell markers.

Specimen: PBMCs. These receptors were obtained from a woman in her late teens or twenties in good health. Both conserved end residues are part of each CDR3. The order of the fields is D gene, V gene, clone size, J gene, CDR3 DNA, CDR3 protein. A D gene is named only where the DNA matches it firmly. Size is stated for part of the rows, as once, few or many counts, or as a class when the clone is expanded.

d_call: TRBD2
v_call: TRBV4-1
clone_size: NA
j_call: TRBJ2-4
cdr3_nt: TGCGCCAGTGGGGCTAGCGGGGTGGTAGACATTCAGTACTTC
cdr3_aa: CASGASGVVDIQYF

d_call: NA
v_call: TRBV14
clone_size: NA
j_call: TRBJ2-4
cdr3_nt: TGTGCCAGCAGTCCTATTGGACAGCGGGAAAAGTACTTC
cdr3_aa: CASSPIGQREKYF

d_call: NA
v_call: TRBV12-3/TRBV12-4
clone_size: NA
j_call: TRBJ1-2
cdr3_nt: TGTGCCAGCAGTTTGGGCCGGGCGAATGGCTACACCTTC
cdr3_aa: CASSLGRANGYTF

d_call: NA
v_call: TRBV6-1
clone_size: few
j_call: TRBJ2-3
cdr3_nt: TGTGCCAGCAGCCCGGAGCGTACATTCACAGATACGCAGTATTTT
cdr3_aa: CASSPERTFTDTQYF

d_call: TRBD2
v_call: TRBV20-1
clone_size: NA
j_call: TRBJ2-1
cdr3_nt: TGCAGTGCTAGAGATGCTTCGGGGGGGTCCTACAATGAGCAGTTCTTC
cdr3_aa: CSARDASGGSYNEQFF

d_call: TRBD1
v_call: TRBV27
clone_size: once
j_call: TRBJ2-7
cdr3_nt: TGTGCGAGCAGGGGGCGCTCAGGCTACGAGCAGTACTTC
cdr3_aa: CASRGRSGYEQYF

d_call: NA
v_call: TRBV7-2
clone_size: NA
j_call: TRBJ2-5
cdr3_nt: TGTGCCAGCAGCTTAGGCGTAACCATTCAAGAGACCCAGTACTTC
cdr3_aa: CASSLGVTIQETQYF

d_call: TRBD2
v_call: TRBV20-1
clone_size: many
j_call: TRBJ2-3
cdr3_nt: TGCAGTGCTAGACCCTTGGGGGAAGCTGGACTAGTGGGTAGGACAGATACGCAGTATTTT
cdr3_aa: CSARPLGEAGLVGRTDTQYF

d_call: NA
v_call: TRBV12-3/TRBV12-4
clone_size: NA
j_call: TRBJ2-1
cdr3_nt: TGTGCCAGCAGCTCCCTGGCGGGGGCGAACTATTACAATGAGCAGTTCTTC
cdr3_aa: CASSSLAGANYYNEQFF

d_call: NA
v_call: TRBV2
clone_size: few
j_call: TRBJ2-3
cdr3_nt: TGTGCCAGCAGTGCCCATTTAGGGGGAGTTTACACAGATACGCAGTATTTT
cdr3_aa: CASSAHLGGVYTDTQYF

d_call: NA
v_call: TRBV29-1
clone_size: NA
j_call: TRBJ2-1
cdr3_nt: TGCAGCGTTGGCGGCAGCCTAATTGGTGAGCAGTTCTTC
cdr3_aa: CSVGGSLIGEQFF

d_call: TRBD2
v_call: TRBV5-6
clone_size: NA
j_call: TRBJ2-3
cdr3_nt: TGTGCCAGCAGCTTTAGCGGGGTCCCAGATACGCAGTATTTT
cdr3_aa: CASSFSGVPDTQYF

d_call: NA
v_call: TRBV6-2/TRBV6-3
clone_size: NA
j_call: TRBJ2-1
cdr3_nt: TGTGCCAGCAGTTACTCAGGGGGGGGGAGTGAGCAGTTCTTC
cdr3_aa: CASSYSGGGSEQFF

d_call: TRBD2
v_call: TRBV20-1
clone_size: many
j_call: TRBJ2-3
cdr3_nt: TGCAGTGCTAGGACTAGCGCAGATACGCAGTATTTT
cdr3_aa: CSARTSADTQYF

d_call: NA
v_call: TRBV2
clone_size: NA
j_call: TRBJ2-7
cdr3_nt: TGTGCCATCCAACCGGGACCACGCTACGAGCAGTACTTC
cdr3_aa: CAIQPGPRYEQYF

d_call: NA
v_call: TRBV20-1
clone_size: NA
j_call: TRBJ2-3
cdr3_nt: TGCAGTGGTGAGCCTACCCGAGATACGCAGTATTTT
cdr3_aa: CSGEPTRDTQYF

d_call: NA
v_call: TRBV4-3
clone_size: few
j_call: TRBJ1-1
cdr3_nt: TGCGCCAGCAGCCAAGATAGCTGGGAGGGGACTGAAGCTTTCTTT
cdr3_aa: CASSQDSWEGTEAFF

d_call: TRBD2
v_call: TRBV6-5
clone_size: few
j_call: TRBJ2-3
cdr3_nt: TGTGCCAGCAGTTCCGGGACTAGGGGAGGAACAGATACGCAGTATTTT
cdr3_aa: CASSSGTRGGTDTQYF

d_call: NA
v_call: TRBV5-1
clone_size: NA
j_call: TRBJ2-2
cdr3_nt: TGCGCCAGCAGCTTCCGGGGAGACACCGGGGAGCTGTTTTTT
cdr3_aa: CASSFRGDTGELFF

d_call: NA
v_call: TRBV20-1
clone_size: few
j_call: TRBJ2-2
cdr3_nt: TGCAGTGCTAGGGCTTTTAACACCGGGGAGCTGTTTTTT
cdr3_aa: CSARAFNTGELFF

d_call: NA
v_call: TRBV12-3/TRBV12-4
clone_size: few
j_call: TRBJ1-1
cdr3_nt: TGTGCCATCCAGTTGATGAACACTGAAGCTTTCTTT
cdr3_aa: CAIQLMNTEAFF

d_call: NA
v_call: TRBV2
clone_size: NA
j_call: TRBJ2-5
cdr3_nt: TGTGCCAGCAGGCCGGCGCAGGGTGTGCAAGAGACCCAGTACTTC
cdr3_aa: CASRPAQGVQETQYF

d_call: NA
v_call: TRBV6-1
clone_size: NA
j_call: TRBJ2-1
cdr3_nt: TGTGCCAGCAGCCCCGGGCCAGCGGGTAATGAGCAGTTCTTC
cdr3_aa: CASSPGPAGNEQFF

d_call: TRBD2
v_call: TRBV7-2
clone_size: NA
j_call: TRBJ2-3
cdr3_nt: TGTGCCAGCAGCCTTGGGCTAGCGGCGGGGGATACGCAGTATTTT
cdr3_aa: CASSLGLAAGDTQYF

d_call: TRBD2
v_call: TRBV7-2
clone_size: NA
j_call: TRBJ2-7
cdr3_nt: TGTGCCAGCAGCTTAGTTCTCCTAGCGGCCTACGAGCAGTACTTC
cdr3_aa: CASSLVLLAAYEQYF

d_call: NA
v_call: TRBV13
clone_size: many
j_call: TRBJ2-7
cdr3_nt: TGTGCCAGCAGTCCTCGGGCGGGGGCCCGCTTCGAGCAGTACTTC
cdr3_aa: CASSPRAGARFEQYF

d_call: TRBD2
v_call: TRBV20-1
clone_size: few
j_call: TRBJ2-1
cdr3_nt: TGCAGTGCTCGATCCGGGACTAGCGGGAGCAATGAGCAGTTCTTC
cdr3_aa: CSARSGTSGSNEQFF

d_call: TRBD2
v_call: TRBV19
clone_size: few
j_call: TRBJ2-7
cdr3_nt: TGTGCCAGTAGTATAGCCTGGACTAGCGGCTGGGGGATAACCTACGAGCAGTACTTC
cdr3_aa: CASSIAWTSGWGITYEQYF

d_call: NA
v_call: TRBV20-1
clone_size: many
j_call: TRBJ1-4
cdr3_nt: TGCAGTGCTAGGGCCTTCATCCGGAGGGAGGAAAAACTGTTTTTT
cdr3_aa: CSARAFIRREEKLFF

d_call: TRBD2
v_call: TRBV5-6
clone_size: many
j_call: TRBJ2-1
cdr3_nt: TGTGCCAGCAGCTTGCCGCAGCGGGAGTTCGGGGGCTACAATGAGCAGTTCTTC
cdr3_aa: CASSLPQREFGGYNEQFF

d_call: TRBD1
v_call: TRBV4-3
clone_size: few
j_call: TRBJ2-3
cdr3_nt: TGCGCCAGCAGCCAAGTACCGGGACAGGGCACAGATACGCAGTATTTT
cdr3_aa: CASSQVPGQGTDTQYF

d_call: NA
v_call: TRBV7-9
clone_size: NA
j_call: TRBJ2-5
cdr3_nt: TGTGCCAGCAGCCCTGAGGTGATGGAGACCCAGTACTTC
cdr3_aa: CASSPEVMETQYF